The 15 T cell receptor beta chains presented below share a single source sample, sequenced in a study of shared clonotypes between healthy human individuals. Terminally differentiated effector memory CD45RA+ cells were excluded from the naive CD8 cells, which were CD45RO-negative and positively selected for CCR7. The data were produced by immunoSEQ multiplex PCR, yet TCRdb's version contains in-frame clones alone and is incomplete. The table lists about 590,000 clones, 95% to 96% of them singletons. Sequencing was performed on naive CD8+ T cells sorted from blood. All receptors derive from a woman in her twenties or thirties in good health.

This clone has only one observation. The rearrangement uses TRBV2 and TRBJ2-1; perhaps D is TRBD1 or TRBD2 (5 bases each). V lost 10 bases to trimming and J lost 8 bases, with 21 bases between them. The CDR3 consists of 14 residues. From germline, CDR1 is SNHLY and CDR2 FYNNEI. The CDR3 protein is CAIPGRRTGDEQFF. CDR3 nucleotide sequence: TGTGCCATACCGGGACGTCGAACCGGGGATGAGCAGTTCTTC.

The rearrangement joins TRBV28 to TRBJ2-1; TRBD2 matches 11 bases. The trim removed 5 bases at V and 6 bases at J, leaving 6 bases unmatched. This CDR3 spans 15 amino acids. Germline values: CDR1 MDHEN, CDR2 SYDVKM. The CDR3 DNA reads TGTGCCAGCAGTCAACTAGCGGGAGTAGGCAATGAGCAGTTCTTC. It yields the protein CASSQLAGVGNEQFF.

The J gene is TRBJ2-7, the V gene TRBV6-5; TRBD2 aligns across 8 bases. The CDR3 length is 13 residues. Germline-derived CDR1 and CDR2 are MNHEY and SVGAGI. Unmatched junction bases numbered 0, after V lost 2 bases and J lost 3 bases. The CDR3 DNA follows: TGTGCCAGCAGTTACCTAGCGGGCTACGAGCAGTACTTC. This translates into CASSYLAGYEQYF.

Here the CDR3 DNA reads TGTGCCAGCAGCTTACAGGGGAGTTCACCCCTCCACTTT. Translating it yields CASSLQGSSPLHF. The chain has TRBV14 and TRBJ1-6; TRBD1 agrees at 7 bases. There are 13 residues in the CDR3. Germline CDR1 is SGHDN and CDR2 is FVKESK. The V segment lost 5 bases and the J segment 9 bases; nucleotides outside the gene matches: 4.

This sequence joins TRBV15 and TRBJ2-7, with D unclear. The V end lost 5 bases, the J end lost 3 bases, and 11 bases lay between the germline ends. CDR1 and CDR2 (germline): LNHNV, YYDKDF (reference sequence). CDR3 length: 13 amino acids. The CDR3, as DNA: TGTGCCACCAGCCCCAGTGAGAGCTACGAGCAGTACTTC. Translation gives CATSPSESYEQYF.

This clone was seen only once. This chain uses TRBV4-2 with TRBJ2-5; D is possibly TRBD1 (6 bases). The CDR3 extends over 15 amino acids. The germline V and J ends were trimmed by 0 bases and 5 bases, with 13 bases remaining between them. From germline, CDR1 is LGHNA and CDR2 YNFKEQ. CDR3 DNA sequence: TGTGCCAGCAGCCAAGACAGGGGTCAGCCGGAGACCCAGTACTTC. This codes for CASSQDRGQPETQYF.

The genes are TRBV28 and TRBJ2-2; D perhaps matches TRBD2 (6 bases). This CDR3 spans 15 amino acids. Between the trimmed V and J ends, which lost 10 bases and 0 bases, there was a span of 15 bases. Germline assignment: CDR1 MDHEN and CDR2 SYDVKM. This CDR3 is CATSTAGTNTGELFF. DNA of the CDR3: TGTGCCACAAGCACGGCGGGAACGAACACCGGGGAGCTGTTTTTT.

The V gene is TRBV7-8, the J gene TRBJ2-1, with D possibly TRBD1 on 6 matching bases. V was trimmed by 1 base and J by 15 bases, leaving 13 bases between them. The CDR3 sequence is 12 residues long. CDR1 is SGHVS and CDR2 is FQNEAQ in the germline V gene. CDR3 nucleotide sequence: TGTGCCAGCAGCTTAGGACAGGAGGTCTTGTTCTTC. Translated, it gives CASSLGQEVLFF. The full variable domain, in which reference TRBV7-8 and TRBJ2-1 provide the parts outside the CDR3, is GAGVSQSPRYKVAKRGQDVALRCDPISGHVSLFWYQQALGQGPEFLTYFQNEAQLDKSGLPSDRFFAERPEGSVSTLKIQRTQQEDSAVYLCASSLGQEVLFFGPGTRLTVL.

The chain carries TRBV6-4 and TRBJ2-6; D is ambiguous. Between the trimmed V and J ends, which lost 0 bases and 3 bases, there was a span of 12 bases. The CDR3 runs to 17 residues. CDR1 is MRHNA and CDR2 is SNTAGT in the germline V gene. CDR3 coding DNA: TGTGCCAGCAGTGACTCGATTTTGGGTAGTGGGGCCAACGTCCTGACTTTC. It yields the protein CASSDSILGSGANVLTF.

This sequence joins TRBV28 and TRBJ2-1, with 8 bases lining up with TRBD2. The V and J ends lost 2 bases and 7 bases, in that order; junction bases with no gene match: 7. Germline V gene sequence: CDR1 MDHEN, CDR2 SYDVKM. CDR3 length equals 15 residues. CDR3 DNA: TGTGCCAGCAGTTTACCAGCGGGAGAAGTTAATGAGCAGTTCTTC. It encodes CASSLPAGEVNEQFF.

The rearrangement joins TRBV4-1 to TRBJ2-2; D is possibly TRBD2 (6 bases). The ends were cut back, 6 bases at V and 7 bases at J, with 21 bases in the middle. This CDR3 spans 16 amino acids. Germline V gene sequence: CDR1 MGHRA, CDR2 YSYEKL. The CDR3 bases are TGCGCCAGCAGACAAACGGGAGTGGTTTTGGGCGGGGAGCTGTTTTTT. It translates to CASRQTGVVLGGELFF.

This clone was recorded once. The genes are TRBV14 and TRBJ1-4; no firm D call. The CDR3 has 17 residues. Germline loops: CDR1 SGHDN, CDR2 FVKESK. The ends were cut back, 1 base at V and 3 bases at J, with 15 bases in the middle. CDR3 in amino acids: CASSQVKGFWSNEKLFF. The CDR3 bases are TGTGCCAGCAGCCAAGTAAAAGGATTTTGGTCTAATGAAAAACTGTTTTTT. Supplemented by reference TRBV14 and TRBJ1-4, the full variable domain reads EAGVTQFPSHSVIEKGQTVTLRCDPISGHDNLYWYRRVMGKEIKFLLHFVKESKQDESGMPNNRFLAERTGGTYSTLKVQPAELEDSGVYFCASSQVKGFWSNEKLFFGSGTQLSVL.

The CDR3 DNA follows: TGCGCCAGCACCCAGACTAGCGGGACGTACAATGAGCAGTTCTTC. It specifies CASTQTSGTYNEQFF. The chain has TRBV10-2 and TRBJ2-1; TRBD2 agrees at 11 bases. The V gene's germline CDR1 is WSHSY and CDR2 SAAADI. After removal of 7 bases from V and 4 bases from J, the junction contained 6 bases not matched to a gene. CDR3 length: 15 amino acids.

V gene TRBV27 combines with J gene TRBJ1-6; no clear D gene. The CDR3 spans 16 residues. Per the germline V gene, CDR1 is MNHEY and CDR2 is SMNVEV (reference sequence). The V end was cut by 5 bases, the J end by 7 bases, with 18 bases between. CDR3: CASSPWAPTPNSPLHF. CDR3 nucleotides: TGTGCCAGCAGTCCCTGGGCCCCTACCCCGAATTCACCCCTCCACTTT.

DNA of the CDR3: TGTGCCACCAGCAGAGTTGTTGAGGACAGGGGGGAGACCCAGTACTTC. Residues: CATSRVVEDRGETQYF. The chain uses TRBV15 and TRBJ2-5; 10 positions match TRBD1. J was trimmed by 5 bases and V by 1 base; bases with no gene match: 7. This CDR3 spans 16 amino acids. From germline, CDR1 is LNHNV and CDR2 YYDKDF (reference sequence).